Listed below are T cell receptor beta chains from one sample, sequenced in a study of blood T cell repertoires in COVID-19. Sequencing was performed with immunoSEQ multiplex PCR; in TCRdb, only in-frame clones are kept and a portion is missing. The sample shows 200,000 to 250,000 clones, approximately 86% of them seen only once. The sample consisted of peripheral blood. The origin of the receptors is a woman aged 55-69 years who had recovered from COVID-19. Each CDR3 is given with its conserved first and last residue. D genes are given only for firm matches. Some rows have no size entry. The others give once, few or many, or a class for an expanded clone.

d_gene,j_gene,v_gene,abundance,CDR3aa,CDR3nt
-,TRBJ1-2,TRBV7-2,-,CASSLGAANYGYTF,TGTGCCAGCAGCTTAGGTGCAGCTAACTATGGCTACACCTTC
-,TRBJ2-4,TRBV2,-,CASSHRVSAKNIQYF,TGTGCCAGCAGCCACAGGGTCTCAGCCAAAAACATTCAGTACTTC
TRBD1,TRBJ1-5,TRBV19,-,CASSIGNRGSQPQHF,TGTGCCAGTAGTATAGGAAACAGGGGGTCTCAGCCCCAGCATTTT
-,TRBJ2-6,TRBV9,-,CASSGLGANVLTF,TGTGCCAGCAGCGGTTTAGGGGCCAACGTCCTGACTTTC
TRBD1,TRBJ2-4,TRBV7-9,-,CASSLSITGGNIQYF,TGTGCCAGCAGCTTATCTATAACAGGGGGAAACATTCAGTACTTC
TRBD1,TRBJ2-7,TRBV19,-,CASSIGVQGASYEQYF,TGTGCCAGTAGTATAGGGGTACAGGGGGCCTCCTACGAGCAGTACTTC
TRBD2,TRBJ2-1,TRBV4-1,many,CASSHIGLAGGTYYNEQFF,TGCGCCAGCAGCCACATTGGGCTAGCGGGGGGAACGTACTACAATGAGCAGTTCTTC
TRBD2,TRBJ2-1,TRBV29-1,-,CSVELSGGDNEQFF,TGCAGCGTTGAACTTAGCGGGGGGGACAATGAGCAGTTCTTC
-,TRBJ1-1,TRBV28,-,CASRVQGVGTEAFF,TGTGCCAGCAGGGTACAGGGCGTTGGCACTGAAGCTTTCTTT
TRBD1,TRBJ1-4,TRBV18,-,CASSKQGADEKLFF,TGTGCCAGCTCAAAACAGGGGGCGGATGAAAAACTGTTTTTT
-,TRBJ1-5,TRBV15,-,CATSRERGGSGSNQPQHF,TGTGCCACCAGCAGAGAAAGGGGGGGCTCTGGAAGCAATCAGCCCCAGCATTTT